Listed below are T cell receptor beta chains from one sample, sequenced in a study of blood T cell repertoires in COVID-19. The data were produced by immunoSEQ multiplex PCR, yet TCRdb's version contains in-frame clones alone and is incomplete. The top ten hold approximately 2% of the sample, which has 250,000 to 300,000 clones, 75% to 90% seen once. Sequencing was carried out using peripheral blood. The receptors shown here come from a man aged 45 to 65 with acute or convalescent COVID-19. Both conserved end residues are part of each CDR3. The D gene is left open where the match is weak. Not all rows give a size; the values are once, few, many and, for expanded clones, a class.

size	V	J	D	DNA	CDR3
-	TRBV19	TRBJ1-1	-	TGTGCCAGTAGTATTGGGCAGAACACTGAAGCTTTCTTT	CASSIGQNTEAFF
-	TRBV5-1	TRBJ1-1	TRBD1	TGCGCCAGCAGCTTGAACGGGGGACAGATGAACACTGAAGCTTTCTTT	CASSLNGGQMNTEAFF
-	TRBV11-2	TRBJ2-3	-	TGTGCCAGCAGCTTTCTTGGCGGGGTTAGCACAGATACGCAGTATTTT	CASSFLGGVSTDTQYF
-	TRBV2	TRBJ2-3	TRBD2	TGTGCCAGCAGTGGCGATCTAGCGGGGGCGCAGGGAGATACGCAGTATTTT	CASSGDLAGAQGDTQYF
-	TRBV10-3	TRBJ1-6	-	TGTGCCATCAGCCGGGGGGACGATTATAATTCACCCCTCCACTTT	CAISRGDDYNSPLHF
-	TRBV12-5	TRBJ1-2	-	TGTGCTAGTGGTCAGGCGATGGCTCTCTATGGCTACACCTTC	CASGQAMALYGYTF
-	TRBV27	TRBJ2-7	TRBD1	TGTGCCAGCAGTTTTAGAGGGGGCGGGTACGAGCAGTACTTC	CASSFRGGGYEQYF
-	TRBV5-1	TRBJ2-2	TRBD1	TGCGCCAGCAGCTTGGGACAGGGCGACACCGGGGAGCTGTTTTTT	CASSLGQGDTGELFF
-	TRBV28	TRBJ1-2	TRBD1	TGTGCCAGCACACAGGGGAGAGATGGCTACACCTTC	CASTQGRDGYTF
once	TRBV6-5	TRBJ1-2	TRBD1	TGTGCCAGCAGTTATCGGGACAGGGGGCGCCGAGGCTACACCTTC	CASSYRDRGRRGYTF
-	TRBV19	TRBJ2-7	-	TGTGCCAGTAGTATGACCAGAACGGGCGAGCAGTACTTC	CASSMTRTGEQYF
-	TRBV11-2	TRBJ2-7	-	TGTGCCAGCAGCTTAGAGCGGCAATACGAGCAGTACTTC	CASSLERQYEQYF
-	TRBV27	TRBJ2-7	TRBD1	TGTGCCAGCAGTTTAGGGGCAGGGGGCATCTACGAGCAGTACTTC	CASSLGAGGIYEQYF
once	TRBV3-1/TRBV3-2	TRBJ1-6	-	TGTGCCAGCAAACAGGAGGAGGGGTGGAATTCACCCCTCCACTTT	CASKQEEGWNSPLHF
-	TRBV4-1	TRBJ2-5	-	TGCGCCAGCACCCGGTGGATACAGGGTGGAGAGACCCAGTACTTC	CASTRWIQGGETQYF
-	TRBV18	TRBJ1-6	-	TGTGCCAGCTCACTGGACACGGGGGGTCGGGGTTCACCCCTCCACTTT	CASSLDTGGRGSPLHF
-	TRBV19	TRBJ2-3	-	TGTGCCAGCGGCCGACAAGGGGCAGATACGCAGTATTTT	CASGRQGADTQYF
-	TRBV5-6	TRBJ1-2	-	TGTGCCAGCAGCTCTGACGAGGCGAGGGGCTACACCTTC	CASSSDEARGYTF
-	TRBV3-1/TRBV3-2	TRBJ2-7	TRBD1	TGTGCCAGCACCCGAAGGGACAGGGGGCACGAGCAGTACTTC	CASTRRDRGHEQYF
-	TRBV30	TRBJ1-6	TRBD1	TGTGCCTGTTCACAGGGGTCCGCCTATAATTCACCCCTCCACTTT	CACSQGSAYNSPLHF
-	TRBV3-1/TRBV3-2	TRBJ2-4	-	TGTGCCAGCAGCTTTTCGGGTCCCAGAAAAAACATTCAGTACTTC	CASSFSGPRKNIQYF
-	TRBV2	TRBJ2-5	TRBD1	TGTGCCAGCAGCCAGGACAGGGCCCCCTCCGGGACCCAGTACTTC	CASSQDRAPSGTQYF
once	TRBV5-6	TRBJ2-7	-	TGTGCCAGCAGCTTGGGTAACTACGAGCAGTACTTC	CASSLGNYEQYF
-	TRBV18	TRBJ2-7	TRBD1	TGTGCCAGCTCACGAGTCATTTTCCGGGACAGGGCGCTATCCTACGAGCAGTACTTC	CASSRVIFRDRALSYEQYF
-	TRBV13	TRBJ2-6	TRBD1	TGTGCCAGCAGCCCATGGACAGGGCCTTCTGGGGCCAACGTCCTGACTTTC	CASSPWTGPSGANVLTF
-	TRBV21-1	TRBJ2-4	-	TGTGCCAGCAGCAAAACTGGGGTCGGGGGTCCCGGTGGCATTCAGTACTTC	CASSKTGVGGPGGIQYF
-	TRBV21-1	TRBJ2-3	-	TGTGCCAGCAGCCTTCGGGAGTCCGCGCAGTATTTT	CASSLRESAQYF
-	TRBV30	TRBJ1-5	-	TGTGCCTGGAGTGCGACGGAGGGGCCCCAGCATTTT	CAWSATEGPQHF
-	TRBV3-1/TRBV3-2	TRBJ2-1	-	TGTGCCAGCAGCCTCAGGAGGATGGGCACTGAGCAGTTCTTC	CASSLRRMGTEQFF
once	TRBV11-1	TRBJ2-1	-	TGTGCCAGCAGCTTGGGAAGGCGGGGTACCTACAATGAGCAGTTCTTC	CASSLGRRGTYNEQFF
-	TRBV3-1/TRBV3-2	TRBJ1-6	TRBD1	TGTGCCAGCAGCCAGAGGGACAGCACTAATTCACCCCTCCACTTT	CASSQRDSTNSPLHF
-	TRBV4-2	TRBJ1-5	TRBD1	TGTGCCAGCAGCCAGTCGGGACAGGGCAATCAGCCCCAGCATTTT	CASSQSGQGNQPQHF
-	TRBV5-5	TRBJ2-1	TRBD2	TGTGCCAGCAGCGGTAGCGGGGGGGCCAGAAATGAGCAGTTCTTC	CASSGSGGARNEQFF
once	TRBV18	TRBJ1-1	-	TGTGCCAGCTCATTGCAGACAGTAAACACTGAAGCTTTCTTT	CASSLQTVNTEAFF
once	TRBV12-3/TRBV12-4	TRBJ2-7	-	TGTGCCAGCAGGAGAGGTGGGTCCGAAGAGCAGTACTTC	CASRRGGSEEQYF
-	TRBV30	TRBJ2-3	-	TGTGCCTGGAGTGCGACTCGCGGTACGCAGTATTTT	CAWSATRGTQYF
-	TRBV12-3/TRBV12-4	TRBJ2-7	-	TGTGCCAGCAGTTTGGCGGGATCCTACGAGCAGTACTTC	CASSLAGSYEQYF
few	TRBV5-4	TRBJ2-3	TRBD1	TGTGCCAGCAGTCGAGACAGGGGATCGACAGATACGCAGTATTTT	CASSRDRGSTDTQYF
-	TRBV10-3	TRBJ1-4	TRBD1	TGTGCCATCAGTCCGGGACAGGGGGCGTACGAACTGTTTTTT	CAISPGQGAYELFF
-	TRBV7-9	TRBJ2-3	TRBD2	TGTGCCAGCAGCCCGTTCGGGGGGGCATCAGATACGCAGTATTTT	CASSPFGGASDTQYF
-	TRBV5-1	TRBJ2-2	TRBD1	TGCGCCAGCAGCCCGGGACAGGGGCCCAACACCGGGGAGCTGTTTTTT	CASSPGQGPNTGELFF
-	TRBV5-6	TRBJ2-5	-	TGTGCCAGCAGCTTGGAGGCCGGGAGTAGGCAGACCCAGTACTTC	CASSLEAGSRQTQYF
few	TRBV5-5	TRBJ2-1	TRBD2	TGTGCCAGCAGCTCCACGGCGGGGGGGTACAATGAGCAGTTCTTC	CASSSTAGGYNEQFF
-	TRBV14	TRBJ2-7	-	TGTGCCAGCAGCCAGATGGGGGGATACTACGAGCAGTACTTC	CASSQMGGYYEQYF
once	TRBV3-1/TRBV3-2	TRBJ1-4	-	TGTGCCAGCGGGGGGGGAAAACTGTTTTTT	CASGGGKLFF
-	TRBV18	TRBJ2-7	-	TGTGCCAGCTCACCCACTAGAGGGACCTACGAGCAGTACTTC	CASSPTRGTYEQYF
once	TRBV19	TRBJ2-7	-	TGTGCCAGTAGTCTACTGGGCCAGGACGAGCAGTACTTC	CASSLLGQDEQYF
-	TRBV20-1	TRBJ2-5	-	TGCAGTGCTAGGATCCGGGAGACCCAGTACTTC	CSARIRETQYF
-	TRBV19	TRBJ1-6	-	TGTGCCAGTAGTCAGGGAAACTATAATTCACCCCTCCACTTT	CASSQGNYNSPLHF
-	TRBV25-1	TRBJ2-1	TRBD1	TGTGCCAGCAGCGGGGGGACAGGGGAGTACAATGAGCAGTTCTTC	CASSGGTGEYNEQFF
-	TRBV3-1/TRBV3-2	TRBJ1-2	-	TGTGCCAGCAGCCAAGATACTCGGGGGAACGGCTACACCTTC	CASSQDTRGNGYTF
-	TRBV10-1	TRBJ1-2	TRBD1	TGCGCCAGTAAAACAGGGGGAGGCTACACCTTC	CASKTGGGYTF
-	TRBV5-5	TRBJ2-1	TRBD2	TGTGCCAGCAGCTTGGAGGGTAGCGGGGGGCCTGAAGGGCAGTTCTTC	CASSLEGSGGPEGQFF
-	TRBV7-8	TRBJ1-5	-	TGTGCCAGCAGCCCTCCGGGACACAAGAATCAGCCCCAGCATTTT	CASSPPGHKNQPQHF
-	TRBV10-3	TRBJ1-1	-	TGTGCCATCAGTGATCGGGGGGGGCTAATTCCTGAAGCTTTCTTT	CAISDRGGLIPEAFF
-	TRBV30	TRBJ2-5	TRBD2	TGTGCCTGGAGTGTACTGACTAGCGGGGCTGGGGAGACCCAGTACTTC	CAWSVLTSGAGETQYF
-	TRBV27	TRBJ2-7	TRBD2	TGTGCCAGCAGCCCCGGGACTAGCGGAGCCCTGGAGACCTACGAGCAGTACTTC	CASSPGTSGALETYEQYF